Sequencing of this T cell receptor beta chain was carried out in a study of T cell clones after liver transplantation. Overall study: In this trial, immunosuppression withdrawal was attempted within 2 years of liver transplant. TCRbeta sequencing after a pre-transplant mixed lymphocyte reaction identified graft-donor-reactive clones, later tracked in post-transplant blood. Draws occurred before transplant, before withdrawal, and after complete or failed withdrawal. Notes on the study in general: Donor-reactive sequences fell more than third party-reactive ones, suggesting partial deletion.

A note on this clone: Its antigen is not known.

Germline V gene sequence: CDR1 SGDLS, CDR2 YYNGEE. The CDR3 length is 13 residues. V was shortened by 0 bases and J by 9 bases, with 10 bases between the two germline ends. The repertoire was sequenced with immunoSEQ multiplex PCR; TCRdb's copy has only in-frame clones and lacks some. The repertoire holds about 72,000 clones, with about nine tenths as singletons. The source material was CD4+ T cells from blood, sampled before liver transplant. This chain connects TRBV9 to TRBJ2-1; no firm D call. The TCR originated in a human donor who received a liver transplant. The CDR3 region has the DNA TGTGCCAGCAGCGTAGATCCCCTCGGTGAGCAGTTCTTC. This translates into CASSVDPLGEQFF.